The clone carrying this T cell receptor (beta chain) was observed at least ten times. The record originates from a study of identical twins. CDR3 length: 14 amino acids. Trimming took 11 bases from V and 2 from J, leaving 16 bases between them. From germline, CDR1 is MNHNY and CDR2 SVGAGI (reference sequence). A universal primer site was added by template switching, and unique molecular identifiers were carried by the cDNA. TCRdb fed the 5' RACE reads into MiXCR, producing one record per CDR3 protein. The sample shows about 280,000 distinct CDR3 sequences, less than 9% of them seen only once. The same data also contributed to another study, on yellow fever vaccine responses in identical twins.

The sequenced sample was memory (CD45RO+) T cells sorted from blood. The J gene is TRBJ1-3, the V gene TRBV6-6; no clear D gene. This receptor was identified in a woman younger than 35 in good health. CDR3 DNA sequence: TGTGCCTCTTTCTTAGGCGGGACTGGAAACACCATATATTTT. This gives the protein CASFLGGTGNTIYF.